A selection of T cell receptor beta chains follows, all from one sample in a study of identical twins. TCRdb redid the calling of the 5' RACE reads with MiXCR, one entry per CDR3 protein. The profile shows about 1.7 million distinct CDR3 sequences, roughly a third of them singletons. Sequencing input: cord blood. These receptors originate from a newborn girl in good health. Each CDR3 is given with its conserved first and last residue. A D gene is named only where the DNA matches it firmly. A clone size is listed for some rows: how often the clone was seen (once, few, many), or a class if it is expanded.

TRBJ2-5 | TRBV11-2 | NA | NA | CASSTIRQVQETQYF | TGTGCCAGCAGCACAATTCGGCAGGTCCAAGAGACCCAGTACTTC
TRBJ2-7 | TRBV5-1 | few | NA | CASSFTGPGEQYF | TGCGCCAGCAGCTTTACGGGACCGGGCGAGCAGTACTTC
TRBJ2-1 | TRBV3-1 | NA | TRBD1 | CASIHRQGHNEQFF | TGTGCCAGCATCCACCGACAGGGTCACAATGAGCAGTTCTTC
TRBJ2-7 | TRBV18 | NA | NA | CASSPPKRRGAYYEQYF | TGTGCCAGCTCACCACCGAAAAGACGGGGTGCTTACTACGAGCAGTACTTC
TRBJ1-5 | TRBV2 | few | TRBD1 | CASTTGQLAPHF | TGTGCCAGCACCACGGGACAGCTGGCTCCGCATTTT
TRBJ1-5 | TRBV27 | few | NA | CASSGDPYSNQPQHF | TGTGCCAGCAGCGGGGACCCGTATAGCAATCAGCCCCAGCATTTT
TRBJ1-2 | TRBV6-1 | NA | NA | CASSEIPARAGGYTF | TGTGCCAGCAGTGAAATCCCGGCAAGGGCAGGGGGCTACACCTTC
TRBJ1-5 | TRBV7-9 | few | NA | CASSKGEFVQPQHF | TGTGCCAGCAGCAAGGGGGAATTCGTTCAGCCCCAGCATTTT
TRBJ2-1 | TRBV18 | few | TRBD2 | CASSPKPSGEQFF | TGTGCCAGCTCACCAAAGCCTAGCGGGGAGCAGTTCTTC
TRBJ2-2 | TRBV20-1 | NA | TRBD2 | CSATSSGRSGELFF | TGCAGTGCTACCTCTAGCGGGAGGTCGGGGGAGCTGTTTTTT
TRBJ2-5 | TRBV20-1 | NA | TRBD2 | CSATLRGRLLNEQYF | TGCAGTGCTACCCTTCGCGGGAGGCTTCTCAATGAGCAGTACTTC
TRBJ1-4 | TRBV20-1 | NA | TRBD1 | CSALRGATNENLFF | TGCAGTGCTCTCAGGGGGGCTACTAATGAAAACCTGTTTTTT
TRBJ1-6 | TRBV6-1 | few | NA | CASMASSYNSPLHF | TGTGCCAGCATGGCTAGCTCCTATAATTCACCCCTCCACTTT
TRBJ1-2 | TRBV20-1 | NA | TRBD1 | CSARPPGQANYGYTF | TGCAGTGCTAGGCCACCGGGACAGGCCAACTATGGCTACACCTTC
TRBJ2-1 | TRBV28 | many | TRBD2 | CASSLSGTYNEQFF | TGCGCCAGCAGCTTAAGCGGGACCTACAATGAGCAGTTCTTC
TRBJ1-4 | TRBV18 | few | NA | CASSPTENEKLFF | TGTGCCAGCTCACCTACAGAGAATGAAAAACTGTTTTTT
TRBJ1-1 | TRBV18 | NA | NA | CASSPTGMPNTEAFF | TGTGCCAGCTCGCCGACGGGTATGCCGAACACTGAAGCTTTCTTT
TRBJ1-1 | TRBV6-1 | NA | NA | CASRETRNTEAFF | TGTGCCAGCAGGGAGACACGAAACACTGAAGCTTTCTTT
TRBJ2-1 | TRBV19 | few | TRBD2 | CASSLTSGDYNEQFF | TGTGCCAGTAGTTTGACTAGCGGGGACTACAATGAGCAGTTCTTC
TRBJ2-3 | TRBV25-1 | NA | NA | CASSDKGTDTQYF | TGTGCCAGCAGTGATAAGGGCACAGATACGCAGTATTTT
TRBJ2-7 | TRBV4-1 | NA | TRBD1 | CASSRGPGQSYNEQYF | TGCGCCAGCAGCCGCGGACCGGGACAGTCCTACAATGAGCAGTACTTC
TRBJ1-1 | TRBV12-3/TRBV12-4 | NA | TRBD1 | CASSSPGQMNTEAFF | TGTGCCAGCAGTTCTCCGGGACAGATGAACACTGAAGCTTTCTTT
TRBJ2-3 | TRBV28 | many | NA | CASSSFSIFMTSGHTDTQYF | TGTGCCAGCAGTTCCTTTTCTATCTTCATGACAAGCGGGCACACAGATACGCAGTATTTT
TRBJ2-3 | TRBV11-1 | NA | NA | CASKKKRGTDTQYF | TGTGCCAGCAAGAAAAAGCGGGGCACAGATACGCAGTATTTT
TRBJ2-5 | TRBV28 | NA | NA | CASSLTGRGRETQYF | TGTGCCAGCAGTTTGACTGGACGTGGTCGGGAGACCCAGTACTTC
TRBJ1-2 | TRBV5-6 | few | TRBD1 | CASSSGQPPYGYTF | TGTGCCAGCAGTTCGGGACAGCCTCCCTATGGCTACACCTTC
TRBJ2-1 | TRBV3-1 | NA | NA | CASSQDLGVARYNEQFF | TGTGCCAGCAGCCAAGATCTCGGCGTAGCGCGATACAATGAGCAGTTCTTC
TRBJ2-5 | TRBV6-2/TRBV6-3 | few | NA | CASSKTRAPQETQYF | TGTGCCAGCAGTAAAACGCGGGCGCCCCAAGAGACCCAGTACTTC
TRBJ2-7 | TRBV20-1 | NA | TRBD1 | CSAQPGQANYEQYF | TGCAGTGCTCAGCCGGGACAGGCTAATTACGAGCAGTACTTC
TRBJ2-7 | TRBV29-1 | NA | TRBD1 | CSVEGTDYEQYF | TGCAGCGTTGAGGGGACAGACTACGAGCAGTACTTC
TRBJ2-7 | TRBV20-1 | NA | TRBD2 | CSAGFLGTSGRGYEQYF | TGCAGTGCTGGCTTCCTGGGGACTAGCGGGAGAGGGTACGAGCAGTACTTC
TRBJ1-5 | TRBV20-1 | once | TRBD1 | CSAWTGDGSNQPQHF | TGCAGTGCCTGGACAGGGGACGGTAGCAATCAGCCCCAGCATTTT
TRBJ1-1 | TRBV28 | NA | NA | CAILGLNTEAFF | TGTGCCATCCTGGGGTTGAACACTGAAGCTTTCTTT
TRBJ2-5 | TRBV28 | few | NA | CASSINPWKAQETQYF | TGTGCCAGCAGTATAAACCCGTGGAAGGCCCAAGAGACCCAGTACTTC
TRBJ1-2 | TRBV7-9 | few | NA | CASSPGTLGNYGYTF | TGTGCCAGCAGCCCCGGGACCCTCGGGAACTATGGCTACACCTTC
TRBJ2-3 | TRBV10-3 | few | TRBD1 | CAISPGQGSPDTQYF | TGTGCCATCAGTCCGGGACAGGGGTCCCCAGATACGCAGTATTTT
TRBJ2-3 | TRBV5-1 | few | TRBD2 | CASSILAGVTDTQYF | TGCGCCAGCAGCATTCTAGCGGGGGTCACAGATACGCAGTATTTT
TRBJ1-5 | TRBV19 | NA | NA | CASKKTGHSNQPQHF | TGTGCCAGTAAAAAGACGGGACATAGCAATCAGCCCCAGCATTTT
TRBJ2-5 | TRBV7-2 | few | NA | CASSLALRGLQYF | TGTGCCAGCAGCTTAGCCCTACGAGGACTCCAGTACTTC
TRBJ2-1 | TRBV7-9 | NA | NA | CASSLVVLSSYNEQFF | TGTGCCAGCAGCTTAGTAGTACTAAGCTCCTACAATGAGCAGTTCTTC
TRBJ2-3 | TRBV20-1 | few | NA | CSASSHILTDTQYF | TGCAGTGCTAGTAGCCACATTCTCACAGATACGCAGTATTTT
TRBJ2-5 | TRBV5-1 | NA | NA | CASSLLARKETQYF | TGCGCCAGCAGTTTATTAGCCAGGAAAGAGACCCAGTACTTC
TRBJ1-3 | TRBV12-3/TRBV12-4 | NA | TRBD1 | CASTHGDRGPVRSGNTIYF | TGTGCCAGCACCCACGGGGACAGGGGGCCGGTACGCTCTGGAAACACCATATATTTT
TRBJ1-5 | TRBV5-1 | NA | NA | CASSLGDTHQPQHF | TGCGCCAGCAGCTTGGGTGACACGCATCAGCCCCAGCATTTT
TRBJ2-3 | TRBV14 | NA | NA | CASSPMAGGRAFTDTQYF | TGTGCCAGCAGCCCCATGGCAGGCGGCAGGGCCTTCACAGATACGCAGTATTTT
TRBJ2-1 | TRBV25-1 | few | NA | CASSDRTRGNNEQFF | TGTGCCAGCAGTGATCGGACTAGGGGGAACAATGAGCAGTTCTTC
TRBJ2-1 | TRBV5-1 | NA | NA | CASSSSSLNNEQFF | TGCGCCAGCAGCTCTTCGAGCCTGAACAATGAGCAGTTCTTC
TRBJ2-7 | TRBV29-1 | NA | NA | CSVERGYDQYF | TGCAGCGTTGAAAGGGGGTACGACCAGTACTTC
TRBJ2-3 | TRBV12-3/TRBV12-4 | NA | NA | CVSRPHVRASTDTQYF | TGTGTCAGCAGGCCCCACGTTAGGGCTAGCACAGATACGCAGTATTTT
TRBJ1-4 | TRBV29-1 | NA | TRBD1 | CSVGGDSLGKLFF | TGCAGCGTCGGAGGGGACAGCCTCGGAAAACTGTTTTTT
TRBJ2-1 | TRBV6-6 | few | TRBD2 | CASTGLLNVQFF | TGTGCCAGTACGGGACTACTCAATGTGCAGTTCTTC
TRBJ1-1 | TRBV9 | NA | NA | CASSVEPGRPEAFF | TGTGCCAGCAGCGTAGAACCGGGACGCCCTGAAGCTTTCTTT
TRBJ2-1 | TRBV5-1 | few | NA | CASSHKAERQFF | TGCGCCAGCAGCCATAAAGCGGAAAGGCAGTTCTTC
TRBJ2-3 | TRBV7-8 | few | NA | CASSFKLTDTQYF | TGTGCCAGCAGCTTCAAGCTCACAGATACGCAGTATTTT
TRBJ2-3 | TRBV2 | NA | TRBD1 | CASSPTGGRDTQYF | TGTGCCAGCAGCCCGACAGGGGGGAGGGATACGCAGTATTTT